This T cell receptor (beta chain) was documented in a study of T cell clones after liver transplantation. Study as a whole: Tolerant meant at least one year fully off immunosuppression without liver enzymes above twice normal.

Details on this clone: Its cognate antigen is unknown.

The germline V and J ends were trimmed by 6 bases and 4 bases, with 13 bases remaining between them. Per the germline V gene, CDR1 is SQVTM and CDR2 is ANQGSEA. The CDR3 loop spans 12 amino acids. TCRdb's copy holds only in-frame clones and misses some; the assay was immunoSEQ multiplex PCR. Among roughly 80,000 clones listed, roughly 80% were seen once. Points from the study as a whole: Post-transplant, graft-donor-reactive CD4 TCRbeta sequences in blood dropped significantly in 5 of 8 subjects.

This TCR derives from a human patient who received a liver transplant. Some T cells may possibly be graft donor cells. This specimen was CD4+ T cells from blood, taken roughly 3.5 years after liver transplant. This sequence joins TRBV29-1 and TRBJ2-7; D is perhaps TRBD1 or TRBD2 (7 bases each). CDR3 coding DNA: TGCAGCGTGGGGGGGGACAGTTACGAGCAGTACTTC. Translated, it gives CSVGGDSYEQYF.